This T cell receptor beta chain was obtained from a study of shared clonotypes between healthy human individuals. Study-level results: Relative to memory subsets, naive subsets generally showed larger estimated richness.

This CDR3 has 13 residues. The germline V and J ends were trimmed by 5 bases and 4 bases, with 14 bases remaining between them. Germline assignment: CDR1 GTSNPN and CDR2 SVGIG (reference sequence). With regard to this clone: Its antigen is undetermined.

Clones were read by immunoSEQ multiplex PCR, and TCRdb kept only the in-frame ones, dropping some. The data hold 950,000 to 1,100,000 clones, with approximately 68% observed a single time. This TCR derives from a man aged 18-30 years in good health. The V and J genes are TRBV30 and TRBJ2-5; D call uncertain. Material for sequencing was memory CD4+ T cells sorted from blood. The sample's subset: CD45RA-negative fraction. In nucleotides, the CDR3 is TGTGCCTGGGCCAGGAGTTCCCCAGAGACCCAGTACTTC. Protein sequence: CAWARSSPETQYF.